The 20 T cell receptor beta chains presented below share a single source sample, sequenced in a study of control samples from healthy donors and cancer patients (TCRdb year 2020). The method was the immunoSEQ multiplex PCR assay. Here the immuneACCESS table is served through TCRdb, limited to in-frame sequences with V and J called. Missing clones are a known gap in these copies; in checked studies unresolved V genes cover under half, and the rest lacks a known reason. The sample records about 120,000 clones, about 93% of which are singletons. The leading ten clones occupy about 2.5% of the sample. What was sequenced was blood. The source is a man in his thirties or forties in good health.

Here the CDR3 reads CASSDSLAADTQYF. The CDR3 nucleotides are TGTGCCAGCAGTGACTCGCTGGCAGCAGATACGCAGTATTTT. V is TRBV6-4 and J is TRBJ2-3; D call uncertain. The germline gives CDR1 MRHNA, CDR2 SNTAGT. The V gene lost 0 bases and the J gene lost 4 bases, with 8 bases spanning the gap. The CDR3 totals 14 residues.

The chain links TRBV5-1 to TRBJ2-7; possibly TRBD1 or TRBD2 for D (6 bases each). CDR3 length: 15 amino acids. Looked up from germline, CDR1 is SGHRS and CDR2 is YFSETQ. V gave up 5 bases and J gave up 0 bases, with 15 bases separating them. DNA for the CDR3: TGCGCCAGCAGTTTTGCCGGGGGCAGCTCCTACGAGCAGTACTTC. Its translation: CASSFAGGSSYEQYF.

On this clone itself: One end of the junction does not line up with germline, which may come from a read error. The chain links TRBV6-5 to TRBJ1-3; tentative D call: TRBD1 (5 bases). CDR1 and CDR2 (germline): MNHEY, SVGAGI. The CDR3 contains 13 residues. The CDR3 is CASSYSSRDAGSF. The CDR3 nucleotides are TGTGCCAGCAGTTACTCGAGTCGGGACGCCGGGAGTTTT.

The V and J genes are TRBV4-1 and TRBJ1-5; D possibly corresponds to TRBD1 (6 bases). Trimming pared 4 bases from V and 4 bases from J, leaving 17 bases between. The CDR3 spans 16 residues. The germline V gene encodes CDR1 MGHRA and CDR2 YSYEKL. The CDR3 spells CASSPRTVLGNQPQHF. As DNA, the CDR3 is TGCGCCAGCAGCCCGAGGACAGTATTAGGTAATCAGCCCCAGCATTTT.

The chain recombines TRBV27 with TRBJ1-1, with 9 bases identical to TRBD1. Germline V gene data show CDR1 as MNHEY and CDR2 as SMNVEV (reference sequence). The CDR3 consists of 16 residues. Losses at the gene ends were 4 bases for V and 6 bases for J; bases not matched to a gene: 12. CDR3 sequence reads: CASSSHRGREVAEAFF. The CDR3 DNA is TGTGCCAGCAGTTCCCACAGGGGGCGCGAAGTGGCTGAAGCTTTCTTT.

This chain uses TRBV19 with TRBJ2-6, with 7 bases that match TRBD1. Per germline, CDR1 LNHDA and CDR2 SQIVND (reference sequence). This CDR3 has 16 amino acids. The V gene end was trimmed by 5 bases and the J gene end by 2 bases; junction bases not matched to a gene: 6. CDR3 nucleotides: TGTGCCAGTAGTCTACCTCAGGGGGCTGGGGCCAACGTCCTGACTTTC. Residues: CASSLPQGAGANVLTF. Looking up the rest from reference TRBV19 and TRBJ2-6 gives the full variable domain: DGGITQSPKYLFRKEGQNVTLSCEQNLNHDAMYWYRQDPGQGLRLIYYSQIVNDFQKGDIAEGYSVSREKKESFPLTVTSAQKNPTAFYLCASSLPQGAGANVLTFGAGSRLTVL.

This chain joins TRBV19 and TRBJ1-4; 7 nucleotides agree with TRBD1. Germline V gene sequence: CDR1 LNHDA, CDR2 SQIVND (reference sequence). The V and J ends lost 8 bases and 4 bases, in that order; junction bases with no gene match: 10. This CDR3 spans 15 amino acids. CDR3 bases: TGTGCCAGTGAGTCAAGGACAGGCCTTAATGAAAAACTGTTTTTT. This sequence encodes CASESRTGLNEKLFF.

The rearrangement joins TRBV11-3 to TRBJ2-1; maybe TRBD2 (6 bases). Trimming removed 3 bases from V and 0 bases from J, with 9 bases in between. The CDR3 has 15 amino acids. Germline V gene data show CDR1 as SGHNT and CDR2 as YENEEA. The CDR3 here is CASSLGGGSYNEQFF. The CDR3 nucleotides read TGTGCCAGCAGCTTGGGGGGAGGCTCCTACAATGAGCAGTTCTTC.

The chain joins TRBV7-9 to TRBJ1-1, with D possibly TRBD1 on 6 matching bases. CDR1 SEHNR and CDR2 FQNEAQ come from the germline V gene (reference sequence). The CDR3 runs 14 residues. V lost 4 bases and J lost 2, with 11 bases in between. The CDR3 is CASSSRTANTEAFF. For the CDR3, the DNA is TGTGCCAGCAGCTCGCGGACAGCTAACACTGAAGCTTTCTTT.

DNA for the CDR3: TGTGCCAGTAGTGATTACAATGAGCAGTTCTTC. This encodes CASSDYNEQFF. The chain combines TRBV19 with TRBJ2-1; the D is unclear. Looked up from germline, CDR1 is LNHDA and CDR2 is SQIVND (reference sequence). CDR3 length: 11 amino acids. The V gene lost 5 bases and the J gene lost 4 bases, with 3 bases spanning the gap.

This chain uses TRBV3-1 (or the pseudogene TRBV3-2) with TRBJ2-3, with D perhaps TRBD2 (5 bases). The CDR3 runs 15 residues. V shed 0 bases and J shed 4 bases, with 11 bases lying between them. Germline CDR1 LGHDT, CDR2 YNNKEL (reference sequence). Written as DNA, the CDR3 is TGTGCCAGCAGCCAAGAACTAGGTTCAGCAGATACGCAGTATTTT. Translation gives CASSQELGSADTQYF.

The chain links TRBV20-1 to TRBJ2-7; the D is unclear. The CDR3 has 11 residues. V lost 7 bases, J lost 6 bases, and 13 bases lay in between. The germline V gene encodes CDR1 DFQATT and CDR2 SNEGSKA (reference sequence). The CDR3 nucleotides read TGCAGTGTTAGGTACATGGGCGAGCAGTACGTC. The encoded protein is CSVRYMGEQYV.

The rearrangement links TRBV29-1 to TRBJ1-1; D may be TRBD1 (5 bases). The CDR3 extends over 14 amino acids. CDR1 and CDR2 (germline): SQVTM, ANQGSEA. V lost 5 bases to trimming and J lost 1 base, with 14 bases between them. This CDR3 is CSVSPGLRNTEAFF. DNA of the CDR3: TGCAGCGTTAGCCCAGGGTTGAGGAACACTGAAGCTTTCTTT.

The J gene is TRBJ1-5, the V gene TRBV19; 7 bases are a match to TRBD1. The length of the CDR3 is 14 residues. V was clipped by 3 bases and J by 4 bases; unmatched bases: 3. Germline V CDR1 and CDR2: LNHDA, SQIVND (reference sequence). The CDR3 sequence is CASSMTGRNQPQHF. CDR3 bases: TGTGCCAGTAGTATGACAGGGCGGAATCAGCCCCAGCATTTT. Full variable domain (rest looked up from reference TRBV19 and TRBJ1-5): DGGITQSPKYLFRKEGQNVTLSCEQNLNHDAMYWYRQDPGQGLRLIYYSQIVNDFQKGDIAEGYSVSREKKESFPLTVTSAQKNPTAFYLCASSMTGRNQPQHFGDGTRLSIL.

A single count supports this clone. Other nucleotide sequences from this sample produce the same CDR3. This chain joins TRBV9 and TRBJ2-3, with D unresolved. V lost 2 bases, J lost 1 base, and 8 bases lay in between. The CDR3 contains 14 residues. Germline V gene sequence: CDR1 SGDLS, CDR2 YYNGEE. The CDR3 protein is CASSVGGRTDTQYF. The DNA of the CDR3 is TGTGCCAGCAGCGTGGGCGGCCGCACAGATACGCAGTATTTT.

The CDR3 DNA is TGTGCCAGCAGTGAAGGGACAGGGTTCGGCTACACCTTC. It codes for CASSEGTGFGYTF. V is TRBV6-1 and J is TRBJ1-2; 8 bases line up with TRBD1. J lost 8 bases, V lost 1 base, and 3 bases had no gene match. The CDR3 consists of 13 residues. Germline V gives CDR1 MNHNS, CDR2 SASEGT.

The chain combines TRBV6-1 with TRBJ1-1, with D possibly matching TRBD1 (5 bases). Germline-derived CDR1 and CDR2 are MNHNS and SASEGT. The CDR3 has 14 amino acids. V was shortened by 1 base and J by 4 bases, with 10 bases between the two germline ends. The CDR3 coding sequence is TGTGCCAGCAGTGAAGAATCAGGGAGCACTGAAGCTTTCTTT. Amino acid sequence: CASSEESGSTEAFF.

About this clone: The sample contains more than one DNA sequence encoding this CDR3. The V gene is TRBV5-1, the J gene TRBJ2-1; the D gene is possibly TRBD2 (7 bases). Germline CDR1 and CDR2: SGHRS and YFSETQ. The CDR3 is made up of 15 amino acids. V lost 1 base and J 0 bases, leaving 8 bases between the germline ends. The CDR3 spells CASSLRGGSYNEQFF. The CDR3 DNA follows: TGCGCCAGCAGCTTGAGGGGGGGCTCCTACAATGAGCAGTTCTTC.

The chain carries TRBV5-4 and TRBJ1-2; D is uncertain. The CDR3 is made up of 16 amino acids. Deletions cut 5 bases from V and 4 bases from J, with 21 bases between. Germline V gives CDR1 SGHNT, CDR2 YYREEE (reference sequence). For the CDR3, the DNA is TGTGCCAGCAGTTTTACTGGAAGGGCGGCATTCTATGGCTACACCTTC. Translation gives CASSFTGRAAFYGYTF.

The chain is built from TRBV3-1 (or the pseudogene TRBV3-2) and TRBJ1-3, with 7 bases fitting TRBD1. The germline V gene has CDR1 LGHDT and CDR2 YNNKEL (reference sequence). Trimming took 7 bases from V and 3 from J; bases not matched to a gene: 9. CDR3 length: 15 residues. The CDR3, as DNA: TGTGCCAGCACCCGCTCAGGGGGTGGTGGAAACACCATATATTTT. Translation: CASTRSGGGGNTIYF.